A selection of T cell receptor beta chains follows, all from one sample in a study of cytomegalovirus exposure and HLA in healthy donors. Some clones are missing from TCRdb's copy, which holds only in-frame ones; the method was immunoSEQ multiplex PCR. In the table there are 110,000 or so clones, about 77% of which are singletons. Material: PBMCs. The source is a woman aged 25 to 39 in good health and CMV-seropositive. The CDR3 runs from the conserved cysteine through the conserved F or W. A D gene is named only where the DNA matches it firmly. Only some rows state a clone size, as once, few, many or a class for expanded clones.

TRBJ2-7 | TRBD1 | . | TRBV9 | TGTGCCAGCAGCGCAGAGACAGGGGCCATCTCCTACGAGCAGTACTTC | CASSAETGAISYEQYF
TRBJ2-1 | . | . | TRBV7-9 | TGTGCCAGCAGCCAAGTCAGGGTGGATGAGCAGTTCTTC | CASSQVRVDEQFF
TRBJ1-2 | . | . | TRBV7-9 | TGTGCCAGCAGCTTAGTTCCGACAGAACTCTATGGCTACACCTTC | CASSLVPTELYGYTF
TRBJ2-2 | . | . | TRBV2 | TGTGCCAGCAAGAGGCCCGAGACGCCAGATGCCGGGGAGCTGTTTTTT | CASKRPETPDAGELFF
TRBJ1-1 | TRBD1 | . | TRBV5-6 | TGTGCCAGCAGCACAGGGGGGGACACTGAAGCTTTCTTT | CASSTGGDTEAFF
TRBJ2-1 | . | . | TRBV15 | TGTGCCACCACCCCGAATCCCGGGAGAGGGCAGTTCTTC | CATTPNPGRGQFF
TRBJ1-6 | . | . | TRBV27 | TGTGCCAGCACGGATGGGACATCTAATTCACCCCTCCACTTT | CASTDGTSNSPLHF
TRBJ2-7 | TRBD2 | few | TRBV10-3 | TGTGCCATCAGGTCTAGCGGAACCTACGAGCAGTACTTC | CAIRSSGTYEQYF
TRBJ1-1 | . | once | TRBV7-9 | TGTGCCAGCAGCTTGGAATCGACAGGCGAAGCTTTCTTT | CASSLESTGEAFF
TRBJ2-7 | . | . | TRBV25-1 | TGTGCCAGCAGTGCCCCCTCTACTGACGAGCAGTACTTC | CASSAPSTDEQYF
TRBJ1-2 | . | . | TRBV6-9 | TGTGCCAGCAGTCTGACAGTCTCCTATGGCTACACCTTC | CASSLTVSYGYTF
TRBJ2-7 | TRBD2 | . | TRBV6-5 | TGTGCCAGCAGTTCGGGACTAGCGAGCTACGAGCAGTACTTC | CASSSGLASYEQYF
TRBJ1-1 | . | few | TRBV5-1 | TGCGCCAGCAGCTTTGGGGGACTAGACACTGAAGCTTTCTTT | CASSFGGLDTEAFF
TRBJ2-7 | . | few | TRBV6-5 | TGTGCCAGCAGTTACCCAGCTCAGGGGTTCGAGCAGTACTTC | CASSYPAQGFEQYF
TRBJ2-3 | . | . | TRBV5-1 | TGCGCCAGCAGGAGTGGGGGGGGCGCAGGCACAGATACGCAGTATTTT | CASRSGGGAGTDTQYF
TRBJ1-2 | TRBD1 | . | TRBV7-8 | TGTGCCAGCAGCCCCATACTACAGGGGGCTTGGGGCTACACCTTC | CASSPILQGAWGYTF
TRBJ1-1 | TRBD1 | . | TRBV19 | TGTGCCAGCAGACAGGGGGACACTGAAGCTTTCTTT | CASRQGDTEAFF
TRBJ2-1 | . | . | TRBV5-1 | TGCGCCAGCAGCTTGATGGGGTTGGGGCCCAATGAGCAGTTCTTC | CASSLMGLGPNEQFF
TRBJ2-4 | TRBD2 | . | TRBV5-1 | TGCGCCAGCAGCTTGGAGGGTGCGGGAGGGAGGTACATTCAGTACTTC | CASSLEGAGGRYIQYF
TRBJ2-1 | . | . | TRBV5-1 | TGCGCCAGCAGCGAGACTAGGTTCAATGAGCAGTTCTTC | CASSETRFNEQFF
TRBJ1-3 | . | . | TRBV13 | TGTGCCAGCAGCTTTAGCGGAAACACCATATATTTT | CASSFSGNTIYF
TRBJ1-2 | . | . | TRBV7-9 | TGTGCCAGCAGCTTTAACCGGCAGGGTGTTAACTATGGCTACACCTTC | CASSFNRQGVNYGYTF
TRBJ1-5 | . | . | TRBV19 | TGTGCCAGTAGTATAATGGGGGCTCGTCAGCCCCAGCATTTT | CASSIMGARQPQHF
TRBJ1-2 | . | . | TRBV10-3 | TGTGCCATCAGTGAAACAGGCGGGACTCATGGCTACACCTTC | CAISETGGTHGYTF
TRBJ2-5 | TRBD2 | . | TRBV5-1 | TGCGCCAGCAGCTTGGTTAGCGGGGGACAAGAGACCCAGTACTTC | CASSLVSGGQETQYF
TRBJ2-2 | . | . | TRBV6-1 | TGTGCCAGCAGTGGACAGATGTCCACCGGGGAGCTGTTTTTT | CASSGQMSTGELFF
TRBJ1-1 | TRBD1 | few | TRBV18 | TGTGCCAGCTCACCCGGGACAGGGGCCACTGAAGCTTTCTTT | CASSPGTGATEAFF
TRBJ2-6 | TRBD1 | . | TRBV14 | TGTGCCAGCAGCCAAGACGTCAGGGGGCTGGGAGCCAACGTCCTGACTTTC | CASSQDVRGLGANVLTF
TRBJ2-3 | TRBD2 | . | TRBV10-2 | TGCACCAGCACACTAGCGGGACCCGTTAGCACAGATACGCAGTATTTT | CTSTLAGPVSTDTQYF
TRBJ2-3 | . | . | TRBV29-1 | TGCAGCGTTGAGTCGGGTTCGGTCACAGATACGCAGTATTTT | CSVESGSVTDTQYF
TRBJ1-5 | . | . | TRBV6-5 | TGTGCCAGCAGTGAAGTGAGAGATCAGCCCCAGCATTTT | CASSEVRDQPQHF
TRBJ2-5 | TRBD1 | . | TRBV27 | TGTGCCAGCAGTTTATCCGGGCAGGGGGCGACCCAGTACTTC | CASSLSGQGATQYF
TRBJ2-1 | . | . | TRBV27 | TGTGCCAGCAGTACTAATAATGAGCAGTTCTTC | CASSTNNEQFF
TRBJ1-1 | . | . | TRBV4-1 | TGCGCCAGCAGCCAAGAGACAGGAAGGGCCACTGAAGCTTTCTTT | CASSQETGRATEAFF
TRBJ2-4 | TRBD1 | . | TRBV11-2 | TGTGCCAGCAGTTCTATTACGAGGACAGGGGGTTACATTCAGTACTTC | CASSSITRTGGYIQYF
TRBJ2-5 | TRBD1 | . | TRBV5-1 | TGCGCCAGCAGCTTGGGACAGGGCGGTTTCGTAGAGACCCAGTACTTC | CASSLGQGGFVETQYF
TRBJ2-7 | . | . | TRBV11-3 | TGTGCCAGCAGCCGAGGGCGGGGGCCATACGAGCAGTACTTC | CASSRGRGPYEQYF
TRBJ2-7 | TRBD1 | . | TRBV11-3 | TGTGCCAGCAGCATGACGGACAGGGAGCCCTACGAGCAGTACTTC | CASSMTDREPYEQYF
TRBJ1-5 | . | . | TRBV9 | TGTGCCAGCAGCGTAGCTGGGCTGGGTCAGCCCCAGCATTTT | CASSVAGLGQPQHF
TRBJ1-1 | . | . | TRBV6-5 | TGTGCCAGCAGTTCCCAGATAAACACTGAAGCTTTCTTT | CASSSQINTEAFF
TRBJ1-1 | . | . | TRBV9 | TGTGCCAGCAGCGTAAGTATGGACAAGAGTAACACTGAAGCTTTCTTT | CASSVSMDKSNTEAFF
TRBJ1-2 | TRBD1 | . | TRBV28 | TGTGCCAGCACCCTAAATGGACAGGTTGGCTACACCTTC | CASTLNGQVGYTF
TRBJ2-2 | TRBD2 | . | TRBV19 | TGTGCCAGTAGTATAGGACTAGCGGGAGCGGTTGGGGAGCTGTTTTTT | CASSIGLAGAVGELFF
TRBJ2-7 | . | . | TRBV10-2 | TGCGCCAGCACCGGGAGCTACGAGCAGTACTTC | CASTGSYEQYF
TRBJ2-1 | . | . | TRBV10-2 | TGCGCCAGCAGTGAGTCGCGGGTATACAATGAGCAGTTCTTC | CASSESRVYNEQFF
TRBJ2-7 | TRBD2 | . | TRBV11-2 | TGTGCCAGCAGCCGGACTAGCGGGAGTTACGAGCAGTACTTC | CASSRTSGSYEQYF
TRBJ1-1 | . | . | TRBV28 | TGTGCCAGCAGCTTTCCCACAAACACTGAAGCTTTCTTT | CASSFPTNTEAFF
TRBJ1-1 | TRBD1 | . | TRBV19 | TGTGCCAGTAGTATAACAGGGGCGGACACTGAAGCTTTCTTT | CASSITGADTEAFF
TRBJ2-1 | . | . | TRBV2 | TGTGCCAGCAGTGCGGGCGGGGTCTCCTACAATGAGCAGTTCTTC | CASSAGGVSYNEQFF
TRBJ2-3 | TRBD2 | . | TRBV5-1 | TGCGCCAGCACCCCGCGGGAGGGTAGCACAGATACGCAGTATTTT | CASTPREGSTDTQYF
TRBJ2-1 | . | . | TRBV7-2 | TGTGCCAGCAGCTTAGTTCCAACCAGCTACAATGAGCAGTTCTTC | CASSLVPTSYNEQFF